This T cell receptor beta chain was sequenced in a study of T cell repertoires in cytomegalovirus infection. Study details: Through public TCR beta signatures, both CMV infection and matching HLA type were indicated.

About this clonotype itself: The antigen is undetermined.

Notes on the study in general: The ex vivo response was dominated by HLA-C-restricted CMV-specific TCR beta clonotypes. Carriers of CMV and the relevant HLA type were discriminated by public TCR beta frequency.

TCRdb reanalysed the reads using MiXCR and keeps one entry per CDR3 protein. Among some 400,000 distinct CDR3 sequences listed, approximately 32% were seen once. The V gene's germline CDR1 is DFQATT and CDR2 SNEGSKA (reference sequence). This CDR3 region has 17 residues. V shed 0 bases and J 2 bases; nucleotides not matched to a gene: 6. Sample: PBMCs. The origin of this receptor is a human donor in good health (CMV status not recorded). Some clones in this sample may be carry-over from other donors' samples. The V call is TRBV20-1, the J call TRBJ2-3; TRBD2 agrees at 12 bases. The CDR3 loop is CSARDSGLAGITDTQYF. CDR3 sequence (DNA): TGCAGTGCTAGAGATTCGGGACTAGCGGGCATCACAGATACGCAGTATTTT.